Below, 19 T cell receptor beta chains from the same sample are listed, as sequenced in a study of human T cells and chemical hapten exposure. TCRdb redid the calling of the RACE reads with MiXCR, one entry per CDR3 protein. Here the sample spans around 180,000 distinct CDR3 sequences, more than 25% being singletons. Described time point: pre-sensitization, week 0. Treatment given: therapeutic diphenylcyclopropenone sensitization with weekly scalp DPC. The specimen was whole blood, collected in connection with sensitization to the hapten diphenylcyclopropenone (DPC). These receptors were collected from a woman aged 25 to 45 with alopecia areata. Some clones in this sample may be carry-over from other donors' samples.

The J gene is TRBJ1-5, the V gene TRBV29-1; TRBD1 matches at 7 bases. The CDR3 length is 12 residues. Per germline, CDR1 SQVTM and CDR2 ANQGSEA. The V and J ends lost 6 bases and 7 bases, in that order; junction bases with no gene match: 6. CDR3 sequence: CSVQQGSQPQHF. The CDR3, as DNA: TGCAGCGTACAACAGGGGTCCCAGCCCCAGCATTTT.

CDR3 sequence: CASSLNSQNTGELFF. CDR3 sequence (DNA): TGTGCCAGCAGCTTAAATTCACAGAACACCGGGGAGCTGTTTTTT. The V and J genes are TRBV7-2 and TRBJ2-2; D unclear. Germline-derived CDR1 and CDR2 are SGHTA and FQGNSA. The CDR3 totals 15 residues. V was shortened by 2 bases and J by 1 base, with 8 bases between the two germline ends.

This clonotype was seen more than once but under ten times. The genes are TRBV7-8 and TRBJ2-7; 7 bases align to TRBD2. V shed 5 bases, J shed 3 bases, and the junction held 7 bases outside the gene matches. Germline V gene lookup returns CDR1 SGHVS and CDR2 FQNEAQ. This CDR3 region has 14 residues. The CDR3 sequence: CASSTGGPFYEQYF. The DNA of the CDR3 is TGTGCCAGCAGCACGGGAGGACCCTTCTACGAGCAGTACTTC. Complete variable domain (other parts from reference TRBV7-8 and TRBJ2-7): GAGVSQSPRYKVAKRGQDVALRCDPISGHVSLFWYQQALGQGPEFLTYFQNEAQLDKSGLPSDRFFAERPEGSVSTLKIQRTQQEDSAVYLCASSTGGPFYEQYFGPGTRLTVT.

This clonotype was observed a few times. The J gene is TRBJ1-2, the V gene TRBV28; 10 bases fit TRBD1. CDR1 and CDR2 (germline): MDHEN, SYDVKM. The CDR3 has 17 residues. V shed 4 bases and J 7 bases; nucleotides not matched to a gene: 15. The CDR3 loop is CASSSGTGVNRSSGYTF. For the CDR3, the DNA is TGTGCCAGCAGTTCTGGGACAGGGGTTAATAGATCGAGTGGCTACACCTTC.

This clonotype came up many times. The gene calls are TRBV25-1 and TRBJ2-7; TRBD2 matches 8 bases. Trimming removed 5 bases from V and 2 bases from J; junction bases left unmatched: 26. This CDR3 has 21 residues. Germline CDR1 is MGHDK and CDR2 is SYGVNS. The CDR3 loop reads CASSFQGSLKAGGPDPYEQYF. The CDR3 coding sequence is TGTGCCAGCAGTTTTCAGGGAAGTCTTAAGGCGGGAGGTCCAGACCCCTACGAGCAGTACTTC.

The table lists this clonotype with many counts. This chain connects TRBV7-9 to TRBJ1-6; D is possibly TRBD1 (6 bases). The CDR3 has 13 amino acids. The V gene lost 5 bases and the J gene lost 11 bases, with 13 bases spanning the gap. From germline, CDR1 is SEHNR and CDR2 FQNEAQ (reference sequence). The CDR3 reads CASSPTHRAPLHF. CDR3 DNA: TGTGCCAGCAGCCCAACCCACAGGGCACCCCTCCACTTT.

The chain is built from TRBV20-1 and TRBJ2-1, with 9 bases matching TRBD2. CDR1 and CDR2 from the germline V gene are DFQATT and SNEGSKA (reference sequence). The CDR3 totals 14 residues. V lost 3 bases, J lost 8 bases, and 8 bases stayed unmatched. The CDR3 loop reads CSASVAGVLDEQFF. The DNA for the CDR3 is TGCAGTGCTAGTGTAGCGGGAGTTTTGGATGAGCAGTTCTTC.

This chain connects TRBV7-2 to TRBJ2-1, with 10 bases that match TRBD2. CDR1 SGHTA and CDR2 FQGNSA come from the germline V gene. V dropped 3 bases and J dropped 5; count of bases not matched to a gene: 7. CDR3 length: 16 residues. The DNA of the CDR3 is TGTGCCAGCAGCTTCGCTGCTAGCGGGAGCCACAATGAGCAGTTCTTC. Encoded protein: CASSFAASGSHNEQFF.

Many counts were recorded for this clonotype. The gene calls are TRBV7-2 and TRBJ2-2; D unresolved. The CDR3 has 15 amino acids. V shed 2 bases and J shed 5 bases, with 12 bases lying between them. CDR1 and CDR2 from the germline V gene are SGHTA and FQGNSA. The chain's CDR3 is CASSLSSGRTGELFF. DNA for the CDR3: TGTGCCAGCAGCTTATCTAGTGGTCGTACCGGGGAGCTGTTTTTT.

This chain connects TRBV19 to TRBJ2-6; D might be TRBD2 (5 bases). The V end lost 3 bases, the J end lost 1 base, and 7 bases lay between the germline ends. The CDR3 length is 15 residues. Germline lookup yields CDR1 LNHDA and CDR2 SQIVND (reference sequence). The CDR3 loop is CASSISGSGANVLTF. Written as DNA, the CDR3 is TGTGCCAGTAGTATTTCGGGATCTGGGGCCAACGTCCTGACTTTC.

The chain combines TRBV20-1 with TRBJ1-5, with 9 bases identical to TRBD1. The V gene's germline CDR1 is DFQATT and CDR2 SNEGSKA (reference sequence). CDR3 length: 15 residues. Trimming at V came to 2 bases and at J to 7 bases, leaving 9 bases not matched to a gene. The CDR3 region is CSARWGTGGGQPQHF. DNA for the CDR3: TGCAGTGCTAGATGGGGAACAGGGGGCGGGCAGCCCCAGCATTTT.

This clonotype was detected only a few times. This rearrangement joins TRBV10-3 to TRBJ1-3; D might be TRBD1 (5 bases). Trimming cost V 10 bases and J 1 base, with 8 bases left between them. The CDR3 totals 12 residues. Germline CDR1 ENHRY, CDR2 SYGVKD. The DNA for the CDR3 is TGTGCCACCCAGGGTTCTGGAAACACCATATATTTT. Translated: CATQGSGNTIYF.

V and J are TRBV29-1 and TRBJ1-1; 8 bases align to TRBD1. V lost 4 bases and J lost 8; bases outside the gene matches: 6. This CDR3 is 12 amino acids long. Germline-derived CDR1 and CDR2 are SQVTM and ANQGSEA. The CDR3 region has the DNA TGCAGCGTTGTGGCAGGGGGCGCCGAAGCTTTCTTT. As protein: CSVVAGGAEAFF. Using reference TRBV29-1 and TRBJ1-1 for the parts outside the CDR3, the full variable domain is SAVISQKPSRDICQRGTSLTIQCQVDSQVTMMFWYRQQPGQSLTLIATANQGSEATYESGFVIDKFPISRPNLTFSTLTVSNMSPEDSSIYLCSVVAGGAEAFFGQGTRLTVV.

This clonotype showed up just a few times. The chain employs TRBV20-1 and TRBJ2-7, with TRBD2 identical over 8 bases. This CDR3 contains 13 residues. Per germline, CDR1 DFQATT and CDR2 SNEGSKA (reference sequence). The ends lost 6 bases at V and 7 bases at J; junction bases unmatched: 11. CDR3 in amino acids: CSAKGLALIEQYF. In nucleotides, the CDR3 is TGCAGTGCCAAAGGACTAGCCTTAATAGAGCAGTACTTC.

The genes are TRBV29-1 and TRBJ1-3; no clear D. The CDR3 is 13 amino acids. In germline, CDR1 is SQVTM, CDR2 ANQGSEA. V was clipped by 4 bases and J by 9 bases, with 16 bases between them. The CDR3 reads CSVVAPLRFTIYF. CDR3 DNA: TGCAGCGTTGTTGCCCCACTACGCTTCACCATATATTTT. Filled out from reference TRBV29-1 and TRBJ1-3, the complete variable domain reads SAVISQKPSRDICQRGTSLTIQCQVDSQVTMMFWYRQQPGQSLTLIATANQGSEATYESGFVIDKFPISRPNLTFSTLTVSNMSPEDSSIYLCSVVAPLRFTIYFGEGSWLTVV.

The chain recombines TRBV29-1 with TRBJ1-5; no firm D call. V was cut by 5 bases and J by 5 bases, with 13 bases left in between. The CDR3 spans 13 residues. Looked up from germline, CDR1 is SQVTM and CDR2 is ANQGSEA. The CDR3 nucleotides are TGCAGCGTTAAAAGGGAATGGGATCAGCCCCAGCATTTT. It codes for CSVKREWDQPQHF.

The CDR3 is CASSQDPRLADTQYF. In nucleotides, the CDR3 is TGCGCCAGCAGCCAAGACCCCCGACTAGCAGATACGCAGTATTTT. V usage is TRBV4-3 and J usage is TRBJ2-3; a possible D gene is TRBD2 (6 bases). V was trimmed by 0 bases and J by 4 bases, leaving 11 bases between them. Germline V CDR1 and CDR2: LGHNA, YSLEER. The CDR3 sequence is 15 residues long.

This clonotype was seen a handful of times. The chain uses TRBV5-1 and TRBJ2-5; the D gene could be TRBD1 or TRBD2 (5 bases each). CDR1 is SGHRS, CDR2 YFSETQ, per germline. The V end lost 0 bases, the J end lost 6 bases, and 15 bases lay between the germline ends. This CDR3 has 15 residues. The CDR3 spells CASSLAGDHLKTQYF. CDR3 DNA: TGCGCCAGCAGCTTGGCCGGGGACCACCTGAAGACCCAGTACTTC.

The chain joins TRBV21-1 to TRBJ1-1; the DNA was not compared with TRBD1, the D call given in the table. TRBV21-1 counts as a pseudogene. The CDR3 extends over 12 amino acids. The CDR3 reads CASSRQGPEAFF. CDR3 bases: TGTGCCAGCAGCCGACAGGGGCCTGAAGCTTTCTTT.